This T cell receptor (beta chain) emerged from a study of T cell changes during pregnancy in multiple sclerosis. TCRdb keeps only in-frame clones here, not all; method: immunoSEQ multiplex PCR. The sample includes some 80,000 clones, about 91% of them seen just once. After removal of 7 bases from V and 2 bases from J, the junction contained 11 bases not matched to a gene. The germline V gene encodes CDR1 MDHEN and CDR2 SYDVKM. The CDR3 runs to 16 residues. The J gene is TRBJ1-5, the V gene TRBV28, with TRBD1 matching over 7 bases. Sequencing used peripheral blood, obtained before pregnancy. The TCR originated in a female donor with multiple sclerosis, enrolled in a pregnancy study. CDR3 residues: CASTVTQGMGNQPQHF. The CDR3, as DNA: TGTGCCAGCACCGTAACACAGGGGATGGGCAATCAGCCCCAGCATTTT.